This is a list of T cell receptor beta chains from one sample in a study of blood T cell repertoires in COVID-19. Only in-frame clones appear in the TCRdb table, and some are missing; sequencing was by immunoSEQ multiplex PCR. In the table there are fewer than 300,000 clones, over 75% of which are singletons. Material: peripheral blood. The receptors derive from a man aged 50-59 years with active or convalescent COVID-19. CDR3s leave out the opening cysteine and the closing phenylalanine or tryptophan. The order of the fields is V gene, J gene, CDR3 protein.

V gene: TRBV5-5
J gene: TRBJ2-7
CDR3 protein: ASSSQLGTGGVGSYEQY

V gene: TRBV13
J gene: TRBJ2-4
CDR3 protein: ASSHQLAKNIQY

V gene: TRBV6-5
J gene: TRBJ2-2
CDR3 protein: ASSPRTGAGELF

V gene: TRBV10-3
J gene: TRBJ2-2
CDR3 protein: AISARRVAGVANGELF

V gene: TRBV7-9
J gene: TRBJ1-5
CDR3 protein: ASSLGQQPQH

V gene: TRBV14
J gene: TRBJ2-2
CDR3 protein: ASSQGAGELF

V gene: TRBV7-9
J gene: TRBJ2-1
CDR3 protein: ASRPSHGGTEQF

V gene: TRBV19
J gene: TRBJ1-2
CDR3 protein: ASSPPGGPYGYT

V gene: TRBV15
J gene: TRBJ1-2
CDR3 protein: ATSRGRVGYGYT

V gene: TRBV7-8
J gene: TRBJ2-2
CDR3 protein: ASSQRAKTGELF

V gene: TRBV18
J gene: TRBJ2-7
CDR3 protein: ASSPRLAGDEQY

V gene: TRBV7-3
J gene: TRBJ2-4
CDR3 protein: ASSLTGQAKNIQY

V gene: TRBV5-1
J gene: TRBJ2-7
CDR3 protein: ASSLGQGLSEQY

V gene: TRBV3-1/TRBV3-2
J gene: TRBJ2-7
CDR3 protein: ASSLTGGYEQY

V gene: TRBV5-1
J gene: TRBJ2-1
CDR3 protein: ASSLLAGGERNEQF

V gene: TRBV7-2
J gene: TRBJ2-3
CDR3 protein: ASSLAAGGTDTQY

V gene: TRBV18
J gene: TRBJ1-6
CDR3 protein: ASSPQGLTLH

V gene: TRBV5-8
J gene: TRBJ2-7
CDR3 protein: ASSLVVGQGFEQY

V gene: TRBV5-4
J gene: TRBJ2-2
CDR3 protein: ASSFGTSESGELF

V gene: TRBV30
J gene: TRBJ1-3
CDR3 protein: AWEQGTPGNTIY

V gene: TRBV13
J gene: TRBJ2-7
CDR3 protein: ASSFRDSHYEQY

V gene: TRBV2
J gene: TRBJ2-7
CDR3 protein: ASSAEVGLYEQY

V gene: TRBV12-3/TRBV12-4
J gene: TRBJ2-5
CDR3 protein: ASAGDQETQY

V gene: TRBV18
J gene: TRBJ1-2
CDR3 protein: ASSPYNPRQGGGYT

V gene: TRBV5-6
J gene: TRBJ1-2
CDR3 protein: ASSSPTGFGYT

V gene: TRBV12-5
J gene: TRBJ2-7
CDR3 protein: ASGNTGYGGEQY

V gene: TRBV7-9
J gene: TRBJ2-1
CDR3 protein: ASSLLSSGRRGNEQF

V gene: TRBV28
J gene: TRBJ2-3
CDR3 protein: ASIPRGRVDTQY

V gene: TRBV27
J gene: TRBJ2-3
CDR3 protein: ASSSSGARTDTQY

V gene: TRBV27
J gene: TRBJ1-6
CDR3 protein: ASSADRANSPLH

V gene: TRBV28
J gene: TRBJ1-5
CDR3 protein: ASSFSQRQPNSNQPQH

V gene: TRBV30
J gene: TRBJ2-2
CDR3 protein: AWRRLTGELF

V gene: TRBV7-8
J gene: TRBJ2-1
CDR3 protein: ASSRRASGRDDLYNEQF

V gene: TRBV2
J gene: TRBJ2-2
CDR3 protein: ASSRRSAGDTGELF

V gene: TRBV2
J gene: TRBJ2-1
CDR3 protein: ASMRVLGNNEQF

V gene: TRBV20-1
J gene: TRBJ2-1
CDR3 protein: SANRDNEQF

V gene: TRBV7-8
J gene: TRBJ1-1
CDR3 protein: ASSNRAENTEAF

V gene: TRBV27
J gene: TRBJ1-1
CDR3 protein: ASSLSGASNTEAF

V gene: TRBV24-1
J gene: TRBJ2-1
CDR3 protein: ATSDSSGLHGIYNEQF

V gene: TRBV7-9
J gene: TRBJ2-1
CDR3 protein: ASSLLPQGDDEQF

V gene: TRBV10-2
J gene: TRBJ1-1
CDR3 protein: ASRGGQMNTEAF

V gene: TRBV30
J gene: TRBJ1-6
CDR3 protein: AWSTGDQGNSPLH

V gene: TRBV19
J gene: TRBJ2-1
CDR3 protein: ASSISGGGGEQF

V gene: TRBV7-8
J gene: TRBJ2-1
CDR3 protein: ASSLAIVLAGNEQF

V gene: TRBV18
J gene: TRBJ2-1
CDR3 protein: ASSPTAGSNEQF

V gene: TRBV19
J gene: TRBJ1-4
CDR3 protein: ASSTAGTGNEKLF

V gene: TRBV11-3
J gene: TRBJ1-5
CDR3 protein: ASSLVWSRKPYSNQPQH